A single sample gave rise to the 18 T cell receptor beta chains below, sequenced in a study of beta chain features in type 1 diabetes. Study conclusions and caveats: Among all four CD4+ subsets, Type 1 diabetes patients had TCRB CDR3s that were moderately but significantly shorter.

Expressed TCRB transcripts got sequenced, as all isolated RNA was reverse transcribed. The repertoire was sequenced with immunoSEQ multiplex PCR; TCRdb's copy has only in-frame clones and lacks some. The table lists some 120,000 clones, about 18% of them singletons. These receptors are not linked to any known antigen. Source material: central memory CD4+ T cells from blood. The receptors were sampled from a man aged 18 to 35 with type 1 diabetes.

The chain employs TRBV6-5 and TRBJ2-5; TRBD2 agrees at 10 bases. The CDR3 sequence is 14 residues long. J lost 2 bases, V lost 7 bases, and 4 bases had no gene match. CDR1 MNHEY and CDR2 SVGAGI come from the germline V gene. CDR3 region: CASTQTSGQETQYF. CDR3 in DNA: TGTGCCAGCACCCAGACTAGCGGGCAAGAGACCCAGTACTTC.

This clone occurred a few times. V is TRBV29-1 and J is TRBJ2-7, with 7 positions matching TRBD2. CDR1 is SQVTM, CDR2 ANQGSEA, per germline. The CDR3 is 12 amino acids. V was pared by 6 bases and J by 2 bases, with 4 bases of the junction left unmatched. This CDR3 is CSVSSGPYEQYF. For the CDR3, the DNA is TGCAGCGTCTCTAGCGGCCCCTACGAGCAGTACTTC.

This clone was seen many times. CDR3 amino acids: CASSLDSNPRRAKNIQYF. The CDR3 DNA follows: TGCGCCAGCAGCTTGGACAGCAATCCGCGAAGAGCCAAAAACATTCAGTACTTC. The rearrangement joins TRBV5-1 to TRBJ2-4, with D hard to call. The CDR3 is 18 residues long. V dropped 0 bases and J dropped 0 bases, with 16 bases sitting between them. CDR1 is SGHRS and CDR2 is YFSETQ in the germline V gene.

This clone was seen a few times. A far more abundant clone sits one base away, making this likely a read error. The chain carries TRBV7-8 and TRBJ2-3, with 14 bases aligning to TRBD2. Germline values: CDR1 SGHVS, CDR2 FQNEAQ. V trimming: 3 bases; J trimming: 6 bases; junction bases outside the gene matches: 5. This CDR3 region has 16 residues. CDR3 sequence: CASSLRLAGGRDTQYF. CDR3 nucleotide sequence: TGTGCCAGCAGCTTGCGACTAGCGGGGGGGCGGGATACGCAGTATTTT.

This clone was seen a few times. The chain recombines TRBV29-1 with TRBJ1-3; TRBD1 agrees at 9 bases. V trimming: 6 bases; J trimming: 1 base; junction bases outside the gene matches: 4. Germline CDR1 is SQVTM and CDR2 is ANQGSEA. The CDR3 totals 14 residues. For the CDR3, the DNA is TGCAGCGTCGGAGGGACAGGGTCTGGAAACACCATATATTTT. It encodes CSVGGTGSGNTIYF.

This clone was observed many times. V usage is TRBV30 and J usage is TRBJ2-7; unclear D gene. The CDR3 contains 11 residues. V was clipped by 4 bases and J by 5 bases, with 9 bases between them. Germline CDR1 GTSNPN, CDR2 SVGIG (reference sequence). CDR3 in amino acids: CAWTFADEQYF. In nucleotides, the CDR3 is TGTGCCTGGACCTTTGCCGACGAGCAGTACTTC.

The rearrangement uses TRBV4-2 and TRBJ2-7; TRBD2 might be the D (6 bases). Per germline, CDR1 LGHNA and CDR2 YNFKEQ. Between the trimmed V and J ends, which lost 3 bases and 3 bases, there was a span of 21 bases. This CDR3 contains 17 residues. The CDR3 DNA follows: TGTGCCAGCAGCCACCAAGATTCGAATAGCGGTTACTACGAGCAGTACTTC. Amino acids: CASSHQDSNSGYYEQYF.

This clone was recorded a few times. The chain uses TRBV5-4 and TRBJ2-6; tentatively, D is TRBD1 (6 bases). The CDR3 sequence is 18 residues long. V lost 4 bases to trimming and J lost 0 bases, with 17 bases between them. Germline CDR1 reads SGHNT; CDR2 reads YYREEE (reference sequence). The CDR3: CASSVTGRLDSGANVLTF. The CDR3 region has the DNA TGTGCCAGCAGCGTGACAGGTCGGCTAGACTCTGGGGCCAACGTCCTGACTTTC.

In its sample, this clone was seen a few times. V gene TRBV29-1 combines with J gene TRBJ2-3; D might be TRBD1 or TRBD2, each matching 5 bases. This CDR3 has 15 amino acids. V gave up 5 bases and J gave up 6 bases, with 21 bases separating them. The germline V gene encodes CDR1 SQVTM and CDR2 ANQGSEA. The CDR3: CSVRAGWGMRDTQYF. Written as DNA, the CDR3 is TGCAGCGTTCGTGCTGGGTGGGGGATGAGGGATACGCAGTATTTT.

There are a few counts of this clone. J is TRBJ1-6 and V is TRBV29-1; 8 bases map to TRBD1. This CDR3 spans 12 amino acids. Per the germline V gene, CDR1 is SQVTM and CDR2 is ANQGSEA. The J segment lost 8 bases and the V segment lost 6 bases, leaving 3 bases of the junction unmatched. In DNA form, the CDR3 reads TGCAGCGTGCTACAGGGGGATTCACCCCTCCACTTT. The encoded protein is CSVLQGDSPLHF.

This chain joins TRBV9 and TRBJ2-5, with a weak D call TRBD2 (6 bases). Germline CDR1 and CDR2: SGDLS and YYNGEE. Trimming left V 6 bases short and J 6 bases short, with 15 bases between. This CDR3 is 13 amino acids long. The CDR3 nucleotides are TGTGCCAGCAATAGGGGAGGCAGGCAGACCCAGTACTTC. Encoded protein: CASNRGGRQTQYF.

This clone has only a few counts. The chain links TRBV27 to TRBJ2-1; 11 bases align to TRBD2. The CDR3 sequence is 14 residues long. The V and J ends lost 5 bases and 5 bases, in that order; junction bases with no gene match: 2. CDR1 is MNHEY and CDR2 is SMNVEV in the germline V gene (reference sequence). The CDR3 DNA follows: TGTGCCAGCAGTGGGACTAGCGGTAACAATGAGCAGTTCTTC. Its protein product is CASSGTSGNNEQFF.

This clone was seen many times. This chain uses TRBV23-1 with TRBJ2-1, with a tentative D call TRBD2 (6 bases). TRBV23-1 is reported as an ORF; its role is uncertain. Trimming took 6 bases from V and 10 from J, leaving 34 bases between them. This CDR3 has 19 residues. Here the CDR3 reads CASSFSTQPRGTGLWEQFF. DNA for the CDR3: TGCGCCAGCAGCTTTTCCACGCAGCCTCGGGGGACTGGTCTCTGGGAGCAGTTCTTC.

The chain has TRBV27 and TRBJ2-1; TRBD1 aligns across 7 bases. This CDR3 comprises 16 residues. CDR1 and CDR2 from the germline V gene are MNHEY and SMNVEV (reference sequence). V lost 5 bases and J lost 4; bases outside the gene matches: 11. The CDR3 region is CASSPGTDREYNEQFF. The CDR3 DNA is TGTGCCAGCAGTCCCGGAACTGACAGGGAGTACAATGAGCAGTTCTTC.

This clone was counted between two and nine times. The V gene is TRBV7-9, the J gene TRBJ2-2; D is undetermined. Germline CDR1 is SEHNR and CDR2 is FQNEAQ (reference sequence). The V and J ends lost 3 bases and 3 bases respectively, with 14 bases between them. CDR3 length equals 16 residues. The CDR3 protein is CASSFIKVSDTGELFF. As DNA, the CDR3 is TGTGCCAGCAGCTTTATCAAGGTGTCCGACACCGGGGAGCTGTTTTTT.

The rearrangement joins TRBV4-2 to TRBJ2-5; 8 bases align to TRBD2. Germline loops: CDR1 LGHNA, CDR2 YNFKEQ. The CDR3 runs 16 residues. With 1 base clipped from V and 4 bases from J, the junction kept 8 bases outside the gene matches. The CDR3 nucleotides are TGTGCCAGCAGCCAAGCTGCCGGACTAGCCAGAGAGACCCAGTACTTC. Translation: CASSQAAGLARETQYF.

This clone was counted between two and nine times. The chain joins TRBV5-1 to TRBJ1-4; 7 bases fit TRBD1. The CDR3 is 15 amino acids. The germline gives CDR1 SGHRS, CDR2 YFSETQ. V lost 4 bases to trimming and J lost 6 bases; unmatched junction nucleotides: 9. This CDR3 reads CASSGGTARYEKLFF. CDR3 nucleotide sequence: TGCGCCAGCAGCGGGGGGACAGCGAGATATGAAAAACTGTTTTTT.

This CDR3 reads CSVRGLADSYNEQFF. CDR3 in DNA: TGCAGCGTGCGGGGACTAGCGGACTCCTACAATGAGCAGTTCTTC. The chain recombines TRBV29-1 with TRBJ2-1; the match to TRBD2 covers 11 bases. Germline trimming cut 6 bases from V and 0 bases from J; bases unmatched to any gene: 4. The CDR3 consists of 15 residues. CDR1 and CDR2 from the germline V gene are SQVTM and ANQGSEA.